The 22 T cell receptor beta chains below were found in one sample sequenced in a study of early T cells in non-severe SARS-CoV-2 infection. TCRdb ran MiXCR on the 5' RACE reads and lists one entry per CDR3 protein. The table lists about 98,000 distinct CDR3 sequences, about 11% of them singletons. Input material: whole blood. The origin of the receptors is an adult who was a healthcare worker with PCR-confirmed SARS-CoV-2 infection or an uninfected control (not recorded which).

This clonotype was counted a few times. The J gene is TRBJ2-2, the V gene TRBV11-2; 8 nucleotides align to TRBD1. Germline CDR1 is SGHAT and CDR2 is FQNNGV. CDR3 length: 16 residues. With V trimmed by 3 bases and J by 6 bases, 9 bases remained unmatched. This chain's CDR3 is CASSLTGAFPPGELFF. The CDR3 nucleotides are TGTGCCAGCAGCTTGACAGGGGCATTCCCTCCCGGGGAGCTGTTTTTT.

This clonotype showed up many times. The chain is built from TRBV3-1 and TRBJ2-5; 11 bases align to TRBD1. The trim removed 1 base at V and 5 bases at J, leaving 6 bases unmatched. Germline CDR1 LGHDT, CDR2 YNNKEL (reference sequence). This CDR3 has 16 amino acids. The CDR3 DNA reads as TGTGCCAGCAGCCAAGGCGGACAGGGGGCAATTGAGACCCAGTACTTC. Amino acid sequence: CASSQGGQGAIETQYF.

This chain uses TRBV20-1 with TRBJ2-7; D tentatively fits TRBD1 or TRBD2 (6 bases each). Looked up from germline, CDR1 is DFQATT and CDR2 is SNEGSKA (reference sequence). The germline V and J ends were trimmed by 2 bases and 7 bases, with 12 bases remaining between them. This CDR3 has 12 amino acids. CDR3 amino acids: CSARPGAREQYF. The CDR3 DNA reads TGCAGTGCTAGACCGGGGGCTAGGGAGCAGTACTTC.

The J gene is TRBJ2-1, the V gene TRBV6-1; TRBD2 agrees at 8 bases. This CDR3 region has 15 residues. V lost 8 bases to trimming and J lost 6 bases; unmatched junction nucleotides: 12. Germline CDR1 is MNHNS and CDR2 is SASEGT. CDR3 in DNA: TGTGCCAGCCGGCATTCGCGGGGGGTTCTCAATGAGCAGTTCTTC. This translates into CASRHSRGVLNEQFF.

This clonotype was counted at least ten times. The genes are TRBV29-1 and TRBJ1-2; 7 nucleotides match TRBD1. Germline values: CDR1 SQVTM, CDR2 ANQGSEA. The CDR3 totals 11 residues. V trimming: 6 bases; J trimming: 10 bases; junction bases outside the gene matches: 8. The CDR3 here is CSVGQGGDYTF. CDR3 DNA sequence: TGCAGCGTGGGTCAGGGGGGAGACTACACCTTC.

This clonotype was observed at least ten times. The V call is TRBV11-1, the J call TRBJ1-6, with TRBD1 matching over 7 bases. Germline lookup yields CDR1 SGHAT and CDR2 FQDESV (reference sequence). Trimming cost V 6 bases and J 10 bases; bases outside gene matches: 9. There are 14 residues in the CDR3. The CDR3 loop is CASSSSTGYSPLHF. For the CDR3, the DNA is TGTGCCAGCAGTTCCTCGACAGGGTACTCACCCCTCCACTTT. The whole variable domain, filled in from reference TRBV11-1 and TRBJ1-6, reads EAEVAQSPRYKITEKSQAVAFWCDPISGHATLYWYRQILGQGPELLVQFQDESVVDDSQLPKDRFSAERLKGVDSTLKIQPAELGDSAMYLCASSSSTGYSPLHFGNGTRLTVT.

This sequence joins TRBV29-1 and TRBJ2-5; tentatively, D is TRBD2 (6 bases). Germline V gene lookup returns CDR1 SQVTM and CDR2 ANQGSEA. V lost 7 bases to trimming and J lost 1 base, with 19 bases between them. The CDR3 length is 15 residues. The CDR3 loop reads CSGEGSGRGQETQYF. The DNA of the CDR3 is TGCAGCGGGGAAGGGTCCGGGAGAGGCCAAGAGACCCAGTACTTC.

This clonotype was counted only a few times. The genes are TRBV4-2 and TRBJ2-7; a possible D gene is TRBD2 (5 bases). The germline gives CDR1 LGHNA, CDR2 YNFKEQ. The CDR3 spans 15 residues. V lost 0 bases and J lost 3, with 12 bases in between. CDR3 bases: TGTGCCAGCAGCCAAGATTTGAGCGGAAACTACGAGCAGTACTTC. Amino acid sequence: CASSQDLSGNYEQYF.

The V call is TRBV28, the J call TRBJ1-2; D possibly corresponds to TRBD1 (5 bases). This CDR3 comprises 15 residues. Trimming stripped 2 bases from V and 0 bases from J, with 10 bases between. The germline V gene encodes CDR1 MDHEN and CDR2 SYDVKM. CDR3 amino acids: CASSLAGRANYGYTF. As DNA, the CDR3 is TGTGCCAGCAGTTTAGCAGGGCGGGCTAACTATGGCTACACCTTC.

CDR3 bases: TGCAGCGTTTACACCCAGTACAATGAGCAGTTCTTC. Protein sequence: CSVYTQYNEQFF. The chain joins TRBV29-1 to TRBJ2-1; D gene unclear. The ends were cut back, 5 bases at V and 4 bases at J, with 9 bases in the middle. The CDR3 spans 12 residues. Per the germline V gene, CDR1 is SQVTM and CDR2 is ANQGSEA.

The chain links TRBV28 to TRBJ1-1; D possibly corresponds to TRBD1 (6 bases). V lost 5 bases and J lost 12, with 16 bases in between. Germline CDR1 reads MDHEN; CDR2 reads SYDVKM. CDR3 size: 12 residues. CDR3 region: CASSITGLGTFF. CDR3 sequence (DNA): TGTGCCAGCAGTATTACAGGGTTGGGAACTTTCTTT.

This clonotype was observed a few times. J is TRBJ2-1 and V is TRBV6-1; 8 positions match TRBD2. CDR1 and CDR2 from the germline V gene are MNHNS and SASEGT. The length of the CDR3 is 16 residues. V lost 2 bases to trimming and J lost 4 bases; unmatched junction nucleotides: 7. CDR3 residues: CASSELRGGKYNEQFF. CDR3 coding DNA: TGTGCCAGCAGTGAACTGCGCGGGGGGAAATACAATGAGCAGTTCTTC.

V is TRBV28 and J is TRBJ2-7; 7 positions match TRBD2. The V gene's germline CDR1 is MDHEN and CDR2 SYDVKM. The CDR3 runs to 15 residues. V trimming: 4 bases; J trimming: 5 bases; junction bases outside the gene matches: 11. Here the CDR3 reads CASSSYPTGGDEQYF. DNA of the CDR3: TGTGCCAGCAGTTCGTACCCTACGGGAGGAGACGAGCAGTACTTC.

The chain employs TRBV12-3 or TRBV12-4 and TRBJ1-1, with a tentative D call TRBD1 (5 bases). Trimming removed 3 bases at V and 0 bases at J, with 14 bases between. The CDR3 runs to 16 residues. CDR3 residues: CASSFPKDRLNTEAFF. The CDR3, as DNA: TGTGCCAGCAGTTTTCCGAAAGACAGACTGAACACTGAAGCTTTCTTT.

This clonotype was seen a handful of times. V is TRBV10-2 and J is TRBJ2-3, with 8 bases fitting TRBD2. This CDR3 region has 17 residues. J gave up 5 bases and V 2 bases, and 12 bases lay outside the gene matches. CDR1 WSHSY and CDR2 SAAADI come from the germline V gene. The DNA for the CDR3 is TGCGCCAGCAGTGAGGGGGGGAGCGGGAGTGAGATAGATACGCAGTATTTT. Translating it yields CASSEGGSGSEIDTQYF.

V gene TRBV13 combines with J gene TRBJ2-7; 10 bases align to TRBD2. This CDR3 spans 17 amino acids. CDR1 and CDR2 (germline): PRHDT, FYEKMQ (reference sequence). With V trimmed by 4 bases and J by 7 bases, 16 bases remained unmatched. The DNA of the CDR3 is TGTGCCAGCAGCTCTCATCCCCGGACTAGCGGTTTGAGGGAGCAGTACTTC. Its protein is CASSSHPRTSGLREQYF.

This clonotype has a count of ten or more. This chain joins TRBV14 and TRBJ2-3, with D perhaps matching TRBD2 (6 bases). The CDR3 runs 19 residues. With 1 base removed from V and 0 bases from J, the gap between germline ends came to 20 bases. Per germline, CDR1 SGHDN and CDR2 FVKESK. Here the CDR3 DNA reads TGTGCCAGCAGCCAAGGGCCAGCGGGCGCGGGCCCTAGCACAGATACGCAGTATTTT. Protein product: CASSQGPAGAGPSTDTQYF.

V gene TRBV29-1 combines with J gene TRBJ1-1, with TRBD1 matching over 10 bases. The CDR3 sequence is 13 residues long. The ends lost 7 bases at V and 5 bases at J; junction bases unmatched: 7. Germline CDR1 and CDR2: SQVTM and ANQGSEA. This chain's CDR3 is CSATGTGVTEAFF. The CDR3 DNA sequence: TGCAGCGCTACCGGGACAGGGGTTACTGAAGCTTTCTTT.

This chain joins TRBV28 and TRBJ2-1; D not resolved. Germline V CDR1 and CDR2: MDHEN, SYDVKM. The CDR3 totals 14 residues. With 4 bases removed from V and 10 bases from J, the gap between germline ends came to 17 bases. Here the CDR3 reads CASSSAYDAWEQFF. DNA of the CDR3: TGTGCCAGCAGTTCCGCTTATGACGCCTGGGAGCAGTTCTTC.

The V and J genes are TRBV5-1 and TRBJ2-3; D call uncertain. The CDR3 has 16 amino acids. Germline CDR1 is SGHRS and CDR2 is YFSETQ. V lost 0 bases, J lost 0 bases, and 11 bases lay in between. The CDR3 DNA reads TGCGCCAGCAGCTTGGCCGTGGGCTCCAGCACAGATACGCAGTATTTT. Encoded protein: CASSLAVGSSTDTQYF.

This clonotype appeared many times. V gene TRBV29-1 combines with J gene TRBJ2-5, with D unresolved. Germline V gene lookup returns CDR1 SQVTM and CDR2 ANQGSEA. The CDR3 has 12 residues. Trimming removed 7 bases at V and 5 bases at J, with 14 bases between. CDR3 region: CSARDPAETQYF. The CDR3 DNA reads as TGCAGCGCCCGCGACCCGGCTGAGACCCAGTACTTC.

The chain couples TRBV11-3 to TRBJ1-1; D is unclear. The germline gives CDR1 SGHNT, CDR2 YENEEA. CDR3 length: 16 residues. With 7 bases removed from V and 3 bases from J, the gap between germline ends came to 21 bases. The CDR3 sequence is CASTPLLRGADTEAFF. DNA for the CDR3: TGTGCCAGCACTCCACTACTAAGAGGCGCGGACACTGAAGCTTTCTTT. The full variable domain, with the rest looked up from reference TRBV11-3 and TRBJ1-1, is EAGVVQSPRYKIIEKKQPVAFWCNPISGHNTLYWYLQNLGQGPELLIRYENEEAVDDSQLPKDRFSAERLKGVDSTLKIQPAELGDSAVYLCASTPLLRGADTEAFFGQGTRLTVV.